Following are 7 T cell receptor beta chains from one sample sequenced in a study of vaccination effects on CD4 cells after COVID-19. No antigens are known for them. The assay was immunoSEQ multiplex PCR, and TCRdb's table has in-frame clones only and misses some. The table includes 50,000 to 65,000 clones, roughly 80% detected once. Within the ViraFEST assay, antigen-specific CD4+ T cells underwent expansion with viral peptide pools prior to sequencing. Cultured cells yielded isolated CD4+ T cells after 10 to 11 days. The specimen was CD4+ T cells from PBMCs cultured with HCoV-229E spike peptides, collected before COVID-19 vaccination. The receptor set was obtained from a human donor who received a COVID-19 vaccine.

The chain links TRBV6-1 to TRBJ1-4; 9 bases align to TRBD1. The germline V gene has CDR1 MNHNS and CDR2 SASEGT. The CDR3 length is 15 residues. V trimming: 0 bases; J trimming: 8 bases; junction bases outside the gene matches: 4. CDR3 bases: TGTGCCAGCAGTGAAGCGGGGACAGGGCGGGAAAAACTGTTTTTT. It specifies CASSEAGTGREKLFF.

The table lists this clone with many counts. The chain uses TRBV2 and TRBJ1-2; D unresolved. V lost 6 bases to trimming and J lost 0 bases, with 17 bases between them. The length of the CDR3 is 16 residues. Germline-derived CDR1 and CDR2 are SNHLY and FYNNEI. In nucleotides, the CDR3 is TGTGCCAGCAGCGCAAGACCCGGATCCCCTAACTATGGCTACACCTTC. This encodes CASSARPGSPNYGYTF. Full variable domain (remainder filled in from reference TRBV2 and TRBJ1-2): EPEVTQTPSHQVTQMGQEVILRCVPISNHLYFYWYRQILGQKVEFLVSFYNNEISEKSEIFDDQFSVERPDGSNFTLKIRSTKLEDSAMYFCASSARPGSPNYGYTFGSGTRLTVV.

A single count supports this clone. The chain employs TRBV19 and TRBJ1-6; maybe TRBD1 (5 bases). Looked up from germline, CDR1 is LNHDA and CDR2 is SQIVND (reference sequence). V lost 4 bases and J lost 0, with 19 bases in between. CDR3 length: 19 residues. Here the CDR3 reads CASSTTGTSISSYNSPLHF. Written as DNA, the CDR3 is TGTGCCAGTAGTACAACCGGGACTTCGATTAGCTCCTATAATTCACCCCTCCACTTT.

V gene TRBV5-1 combines with J gene TRBJ2-1, with TRBD2 identical over 9 bases. The J segment lost 2 bases and the V segment lost 3 bases, leaving 3 bases of the junction unmatched. Germline V gene lookup returns CDR1 SGHRS and CDR2 YFSETQ. This CDR3 comprises 15 residues. The CDR3 DNA sequence: TGCGCCAGCAGCTCGGGACTAGCAGCCTACAATGAGCAGTTCTTC. It encodes CASSSGLAAYNEQFF.

The J gene is TRBJ2-1, the V gene TRBV18; D gene unclear. Germline V gene data show CDR1 as KGHSH and CDR2 as LQKENI. CDR3 size: 13 residues. V was cut by 2 bases and J by 7 bases, with 9 bases left in between. As DNA, the CDR3 is TGTGCCAGCTCACCAGAGATGCTGAATGAGCAGTTCTTC. Its translation is CASSPEMLNEQFF.

The gene calls are TRBV11-2 and TRBJ2-1; TRBD2 agrees at 12 bases. V gave up 4 bases and J gave up 10 bases; unmatched junction bases: 8. CDR3 length: 15 residues. Germline-derived CDR1 and CDR2 are SGHAT and FQNNGV. CDR3 DNA sequence: TGTGCCAGCAGCTACACACTAGCGGGGGGCCAGGAGCAGTTCTTC. Translated, it gives CASSYTLAGGQEQFF.

The V and J genes are TRBV9 and TRBJ2-1; TRBD2 might be the D (6 bases). V gave up 0 bases and J gave up 2 bases, with 12 bases separating them. The germline V gene encodes CDR1 SGDLS and CDR2 YYNGEE. The CDR3 is 16 amino acids. CDR3 nucleotide sequence: TGTGCCAGCAGCGTAGTATCTGGGACTCCCTACAATGAGCAGTTCTTC. Its protein product is CASSVVSGTPYNEQFF.